This T cell receptor beta chain originates from a study of shared clonotypes between healthy human individuals. Samples underwent the assay at deep level. Sequenced by immunoSEQ multiplex PCR; TCRdb stores in-frame clones only, minus some. The sample lists roughly 2,000,000 clones; about 95% were seen once. CD45RO-negative, CCR7-positively selected cells formed the naive CD8 fraction, excluding terminally differentiated effector memory CD45RA+ cells. Points on this clone: Other nucleotide sequences in the sample specify the same CDR3.

CDR1 and CDR2 (germline): SGDLS, YYNGEE. The CDR3 contains 15 residues. Trimming removed 0 bases from V and 0 bases from J; junction bases left unmatched: 3. The receptor comes from a young man in good health. Sequencing used naive CD8+ T cells sorted from blood. The chain employs TRBV9 and TRBJ2-7, with 7 bases aligning to TRBD1. Here the CDR3 reads CASSVGGTASYEQYF. In DNA form, the CDR3 reads TGTGCCAGCAGCGTAGGAGGGACAGCCTCCTACGAGCAGTACTTC.